These 25 T cell receptor beta chains were sequenced from one sample in a study of cytomegalovirus exposure and HLA in healthy donors. Primers included in the PCR were 60 Vbeta and 13 Jbeta primers. Profiled with immunoSEQ multiplex PCR; TCRdb holds only in-frame clones, not every one. The sample shows 95,000 to 150,000 clones, over 60% of them seen only once. The specimen was PBMCs. The receptors were sampled from a woman aged 35 to 49 in good health and CMV-seropositive.

The chain combines TRBV4-1 with TRBJ2-1; 9 bases line up with TRBD2. Germline assignment: CDR1 MGHRA and CDR2 YSYEKL. V shed 4 bases, J shed 5 bases, and the junction held 15 bases outside the gene matches. This CDR3 has 18 residues. Here the CDR3 reads CASSPGPAGGPQDNEQFF. CDR3 nucleotide sequence: TGCGCCAGCAGCCCGGGCCCGGCGGGGGGGCCCCAAGACAATGAGCAGTTCTTC.

This rearrangement joins TRBV19 to TRBJ1-6, with D uncertain. Germline CDR1 reads LNHDA; CDR2 reads SQIVND (reference sequence). The CDR3 totals 13 residues. V was cut by 2 bases and J by 10 bases, with 9 bases left in between. CDR3 sequence reads: CASSITGNSPLHF. The CDR3 DNA is TGTGCCAGTAGTATAACGGGAAACTCACCCCTCCACTTT.

This chain joins TRBV7-3 and TRBJ1-1; 7 bases align to TRBD1. Germline lookup yields CDR1 SGHTA and CDR2 FQGTGA. The CDR3 sequence is 16 residues long. V trimming: 5 bases; J trimming: 1 base; junction bases outside the gene matches: 10. The CDR3 loop is CASSTTGSVANTEAFF. The CDR3, as DNA: TGTGCCAGCAGCACGACAGGGTCTGTCGCGAACACTGAAGCTTTCTTT.

This chain links TRBV7-6 with TRBJ1-6; 10 bases line up with TRBD1. Germline V gives CDR1 SGHVS, CDR2 FNYEAQ. V lost 0 bases and J lost 8; bases outside the gene matches: 4. The CDR3 spans 16 residues. CDR3 nucleotides: TGTGCCAGCAGCTTAGCGCTCGGGACAGGGGATTCACCCCTCCACTTT. Amino acid sequence: CASSLALGTGDSPLHF.

The chain employs TRBV6-1 and TRBJ1-6; D gene unclear. V shed 8 bases and J shed 12 bases, with 17 bases lying between them. Germline assignment: CDR1 MNHNS and CDR2 SASEGT. This CDR3 region has 13 residues. The CDR3 reads CASCNEVGLPLHF. The CDR3 coding sequence is TGTGCCAGCTGTAATGAGGTTGGTTTACCCCTCCACTTT.

This clone has only a few counts. The rearrangement uses TRBV6-5 and TRBJ2-7; the D gene is possibly TRBD1 (5 bases). From germline, CDR1 is MNHEY and CDR2 SVGAGI. V was shortened by 4 bases and J by 0 bases, with 13 bases between the two germline ends. This CDR3 contains 15 residues. CDR3 amino acids: CASSLLIDSSYEQYF. CDR3 coding DNA: TGTGCCAGCAGTTTGCTCATTGACAGCTCCTACGAGCAGTACTTC.

The rearrangement links TRBV4-2 to TRBJ2-5; tentative D call: TRBD2 (8 bases). V lost 3 bases and J 5 bases, leaving 22 bases between the germline ends. The length of the CDR3 is 17 residues. Germline values: CDR1 LGHNA, CDR2 YNFKEQ. DNA of the CDR3: TGTGCCAGCAGCCAGAGGGGGCTAAGCGGGGGAATTGAGACCCAGTACTTC. It codes for CASSQRGLSGGIETQYF.

Turning to this clone: Its ends do not fully match the called genes, so a read error is possible. The rearrangement joins TRBV6-1 to TRBJ1-5; D is unresolved. CDR1 and CDR2 (germline): MNHNS, SASEGT. This CDR3 is 17 amino acids long. CDR3 bases: TGTGCCAGCAGTGAAGCGCTATCAGTTCTTAGCCATCAGCCCCAGCATTTT. Residues: CASSEALSVLSHQPQHF.

This clone showed up just once. This sequence joins TRBV5-8 and TRBJ1-2; a possible D gene is TRBD1 (5 bases). From germline, CDR1 is SGHTS and CDR2 YDEGEE. V was trimmed by 4 bases and J by 5 bases, leaving 12 bases between them. The CDR3 covers 13 residues. For the CDR3, the DNA is TGTGCCAGCAGCCCGCCGGGACTGTATGGCTACACCTTC. Translated, it gives CASSPPGLYGYTF.

In DNA form, the CDR3 reads TGTGCCAGCAGCCACGACTACTCTGGAAACACCATATATTTT. It encodes CASSHDYSGNTIYF. This chain joins TRBV11-2 and TRBJ1-3; no definite D call. Germline CDR1 reads SGHAT; CDR2 reads FQNNGV. The germline V and J ends were trimmed by 5 bases and 0 bases, with 8 bases remaining between them. This CDR3 region has 14 residues.

The rearrangement joins TRBV5-6 to TRBJ1-5; D not certain. This CDR3 is 14 amino acids long. Per the germline V gene, CDR1 is SGHDT and CDR2 is YYEEEE. Trimming took off 2 bases at V and 3 bases at J, with 9 bases between the two ends. This CDR3 is CASSFGRFNQPQHF. The CDR3 bases are TGTGCCAGCAGCTTCGGTCGGTTCAATCAGCCCCAGCATTTT.

V gene TRBV11-2 combines with J gene TRBJ2-7; 7 bases fit TRBD2. The CDR3 contains 18 residues. With 4 bases clipped from V and 5 bases from J, the junction kept 20 bases outside the gene matches. Germline V gives CDR1 SGHAT, CDR2 FQNNGV. The CDR3 protein is CASSSSTLSLGGYDEQYF. The CDR3 nucleotides read TGTGCCAGCAGCTCTAGCACCCTTTCCCTCGGGGGGTACGACGAGCAGTACTTC.

This clone was seen a few times. The rearrangement links TRBV7-9 to TRBJ1-3; D may be TRBD1 (5 bases). The germline CDR1 and CDR2 sequences are SEHNR and FQNEAQ (reference sequence). V was trimmed by 5 bases and J by 3 bases, leaving 14 bases between them. The CDR3 totals 15 residues. For the CDR3, the DNA is TGTGCCAGCAGCCCACGACAAGGGGTTGGAAACACCATATATTTT. As protein: CASSPRQGVGNTIYF.

The chain recombines TRBV4-1 with TRBJ2-1; possibly TRBD1 for D (6 bases). From germline, CDR1 is MGHRA and CDR2 YSYEKL. V lost 1 base to trimming and J lost 3 bases, with 10 bases between them. The CDR3 runs 15 residues. CDR3 coding DNA: TGCGCCAGCAGCCAAGTTGTGGACAGCTACAATGAGCAGTTCTTC. Amino acids: CASSQVVDSYNEQFF.

CDR3 sequence reads: CASSRPRSGGNEQFF. The CDR3 nucleotides read TGTGCCAGCTCACGGCCGCGATCGGGGGGCAATGAGCAGTTCTTC. The J gene is TRBJ2-1, the V gene TRBV18, with 7 positions matching TRBD2. The CDR3 covers 15 residues. The trim removed 4 bases at V and 6 bases at J, leaving 9 bases unmatched. Germline loops: CDR1 KGHSH, CDR2 LQKENI.

The V call is TRBV27, the J call TRBJ2-1, with D possibly being TRBD1 (5 bases). Germline values: CDR1 MNHEY, CDR2 SMNVEV (reference sequence). The germline V and J ends were trimmed by 2 bases and 8 bases, with 7 bases remaining between them. CDR3 size: 12 residues. This chain's CDR3 is CASSLRGHEQFF. For the CDR3, the DNA is TGTGCCAGCAGTTTAAGGGGTCATGAGCAGTTCTTC.

J is TRBJ2-1 and V is TRBV5-5, with 8 bases lining up with TRBD2. Losses at the gene ends were 5 bases for V and 8 bases for J; bases not matched to a gene: 12. Germline CDR1 is SGHKS and CDR2 is YYEKEE (reference sequence). The CDR3 consists of 15 residues. The CDR3: CASRTLEGLVYEQFF. In nucleotides, the CDR3 is TGTGCCAGCAGGACCCTTGAGGGACTAGTATATGAGCAGTTCTTC.

The genes are TRBV14 and TRBJ1-2, with 9 bases fitting TRBD1. This CDR3 comprises 15 residues. Germline V gene sequence: CDR1 SGHDN, CDR2 FVKESK. The trim removed 3 bases at V and 4 bases at J, leaving 6 bases unmatched. The CDR3 spells CASSQGQGRVYGYTF. The DNA of the CDR3 is TGTGCCAGCAGCCAGGGACAGGGCCGTGTCTATGGCTACACCTTC.

This chain joins TRBV5-1 and TRBJ2-2; tentative D call: TRBD2 (6 bases). CDR3 length: 16 amino acids. Germline CDR1 is SGHRS and CDR2 is YFSETQ. The V end lost 1 base, the J end lost 2 bases, and 12 bases lay between the germline ends. CDR3 DNA: TGCGCCAGCAGCTTGCGGGGTAGCGGAAACACCGGGGAGCTGTTTTTT. It translates to CASSLRGSGNTGELFF.

V and J are TRBV19 and TRBJ2-7; 9 positions match TRBD2. Germline V gene sequence: CDR1 LNHDA, CDR2 SQIVND (reference sequence). CDR3 length: 13 residues. V lost 7 bases, J lost 6 bases, and 7 bases stayed unmatched. The DNA of the CDR3 is TGTGCCAGTAAGGCCCTAGCGGGATTCGAGCAGTACTTC. Protein: CASKALAGFEQYF. The whole variable domain, remainder taken from reference TRBV19 and TRBJ2-7, is DGGITQSPKYLFRKEGQNVTLSCEQNLNHDAMYWYRQDPGQGLRLIYYSQIVNDFQKGDIAEGYSVSREKKESFPLTVTSAQKNPTAFYLCASKALAGFEQYFGPGTRLTVT.

This sequence joins TRBV9 and TRBJ2-4; D gene uncertain. V was trimmed by 4 bases and J by 8 bases, leaving 31 bases between them. Germline values: CDR1 SGDLS, CDR2 YYNGEE. The CDR3 sequence is 19 residues long. The CDR3 sequence is CASSSHQPATPVAKDIQYF. Here the CDR3 DNA reads TGTGCCAGCAGCTCACATCAACCGGCGACTCCCGTGGCCAAGGACATTCAGTACTTC.

V is TRBV25-1 and J is TRBJ2-7, with 16 positions matching TRBD2. The CDR3 consists of 16 residues. J lost 5 bases, V lost 5 bases, and 6 bases had no gene match. Germline loops: CDR1 MGHDK, CDR2 SYGVNS. CDR3 sequence (DNA): TGTGCCAGCAGTTTGGGACTAGCGGGAGGGCCGGACGAGCAGTACTTC. Protein product: CASSLGLAGGPDEQYF.

The chain carries TRBV5-1 and TRBJ2-1, with TRBD2 as a possible D gene (6 bases). The CDR3 length is 15 residues. CDR1 and CDR2 from the germline V gene are SGHRS and YFSETQ. V lost 4 bases and J 1 base, leaving 12 bases between the germline ends. This chain's CDR3 is CASSPTTSSYNEQFF. For the CDR3, the DNA is TGCGCCAGCAGCCCAACGACTAGTTCCTACAATGAGCAGTTCTTC.

The V and J genes are TRBV27 and TRBJ2-7; 11 nucleotides agree with TRBD2. This CDR3 has 16 amino acids. V trimming: 5 bases; J trimming: 7 bases; junction bases outside the gene matches: 13. From germline, CDR1 is MNHEY and CDR2 SMNVEV (reference sequence). CDR3 region: CASSTPGIAGGREQYF. As DNA, the CDR3 is TGTGCCAGCAGTACACCAGGGATAGCGGGAGGGAGAGAGCAGTACTTC.

This clone was detected only a few times. The chain joins TRBV5-8 to TRBJ2-5, with 8 positions matching TRBD1. CDR1 and CDR2 (germline): SGHTS, YDEGEE. The CDR3 covers 16 residues. V lost 4 bases to trimming and J lost 2 bases; unmatched junction nucleotides: 10. The CDR3: CASSRGTGGVQETQYF. DNA of the CDR3: TGTGCCAGCAGCCGGGGGACAGGTGGAGTACAAGAGACCCAGTACTTC.